A single sample gave rise to the 15 T cell receptor beta chains below, sequenced in a study of shared clonotypes between healthy human individuals. Sequenced by immunoSEQ multiplex PCR; TCRdb stores in-frame clones only, minus some. The sample includes 2,100,000 or so clones, 90% to 97% of them seen just once. The sample comprised naive CD4+ T cells sorted from blood. This sample's subset: CD45RA+ positively selected. All receptors come from a man between 18 and 29 years old in good health.

The chain has TRBV5-1 and TRBJ2-2; D might be TRBD2 (6 bases). The CDR3 loop spans 16 amino acids. V shed 4 bases and J shed 0 bases, with 13 bases lying between them. CDR1 SGHRS and CDR2 YFSETQ come from the germline V gene. DNA for the CDR3: TGCGCCAGCAGCGCTTCCGGGACTCCGAACACCGGGGAGCTGTTTTTT. Its translation: CASSASGTPNTGELFF.

The chain carries TRBV30 and TRBJ1-6, with D possibly matching TRBD1 (5 bases). Germline CDR1 reads GTSNPN; CDR2 reads SVGIG (reference sequence). The CDR3 length is 13 residues. Deletions cut 0 bases from V and 9 bases from J, with 9 bases between. The CDR3 DNA reads TGTGCCTGGAGTGTCCGGGGGAGTTCACCCCTCCACTTT. This encodes CAWSVRGSSPLHF.

This clone showed up just once. The chain couples TRBV6-5 to TRBJ2-7, with D possibly being TRBD2 (5 bases). Germline loops: CDR1 MNHEY, CDR2 SVGAGI. Trimming left V 6 bases short and J 3 bases short, with 18 bases between. This CDR3 has 15 residues. The CDR3 region is CASRSGGLDNYEQYF. Written as DNA, the CDR3 is TGTGCCAGCAGATCTGGAGGCCTCGACAACTACGAGCAGTACTTC.

V usage is TRBV6-6 and J usage is TRBJ1-2, with a possible D match to TRBD1 (6 bases). In germline, CDR1 is MNHNY, CDR2 SVGAGI (reference sequence). Trimming shortened V by 10 bases and J by 8 bases, and 26 bases separated the two germline ends. This CDR3 is 15 amino acids long. The CDR3 loop reads CANRAGRGIFEGYTF. The CDR3 nucleotides are TGTGCCAACCGGGCGGGCAGGGGAATTTTTGAGGGCTACACCTTC.

The chain is built from TRBV6-1 and TRBJ1-5; 10 bases align to TRBD1. The CDR3 spans 15 residues. The germline V gene encodes CDR1 MNHNS and CDR2 SASEGT. J lost 2 bases, V lost 8 bases, and 6 bases had no gene match. The CDR3 loop is CASRQGALGNQPQHF. Written as DNA, the CDR3 is TGTGCCAGCCGACAGGGGGCTTTGGGCAATCAGCCCCAGCATTTT.

The rearrangement uses TRBV27 and TRBJ1-2; TRBD1 aligns across 7 bases. CDR1 MNHEY and CDR2 SMNVEV come from the germline V gene (reference sequence). The CDR3 length is 18 residues. J lost 2 bases, V lost 5 bases, and 17 bases had no gene match. The CDR3 spells CASSMTGFKLPGNYGYTF. The CDR3 DNA is TGTGCCAGCAGTATGACAGGGTTCAAACTCCCGGGGAACTATGGCTACACCTTC.

CDR3 region: CASRYTGGVGSPLHF. CDR3 nucleotides: TGTGCCAGCAGATACACAGGGGGCGTCGGTTCACCCCTCCACTTT. The chain joins TRBV7-9 to TRBJ1-6; 9 nucleotides align to TRBD1. The germline V gene encodes CDR1 SEHNR and CDR2 FQNEAQ (reference sequence). With 6 bases clipped from V and 9 bases from J, the junction kept 9 bases outside the gene matches. The length of the CDR3 is 15 residues.

With regard to this clone: Other nucleotide sequences from this sample produce the same CDR3. The chain combines TRBV19 with TRBJ2-7; 7 nucleotides match TRBD1. The germline V gene encodes CDR1 LNHDA and CDR2 SQIVND (reference sequence). After removal of 4 bases from V and 2 bases from J, the junction contained 2 bases not matched to a gene. The length of the CDR3 is 13 residues. The CDR3 sequence is CASSTQGAYEQYF. The CDR3 nucleotides are TGTGCCAGTAGTACCCAGGGGGCCTACGAGCAGTACTTC.

DNA of the CDR3: TGTGCCAGCAGCGTAGCGACAGGGGAGGTAACCGGGGAGCTGTTTTTT. Amino acid sequence: CASSVATGEVTGELFF. This chain connects TRBV9 to TRBJ2-2; 8 nucleotides line up with TRBD1. This CDR3 has 16 amino acids. CDR1 and CDR2 (germline): SGDLS, YYNGEE. J gave up 5 bases and V 0 bases, and 6 bases lay outside the gene matches.

The rearrangement uses TRBV11-2 and TRBJ1-6; 8 positions agree with TRBD1. The CDR3 is 17 amino acids. V trimming: 5 bases; J trimming: 5 bases; junction bases outside the gene matches: 11. Germline values: CDR1 SGHAT, CDR2 FQNNGV. Here the CDR3 reads CASSPGAGTGNNSPLHF. CDR3 bases: TGTGCCAGCAGCCCTGGGGCCGGGACAGGCAATAATTCACCCCTCCACTTT.

The rearrangement links TRBV5-1 to TRBJ2-7; a possible D gene is TRBD2 (5 bases). The length of the CDR3 is 15 residues. Trimming cost V 0 bases and J 7 bases, with 17 bases left between them. CDR1 is SGHRS, CDR2 YFSETQ, per germline. The chain's CDR3 is CASSLEVGNSGEQYF. CDR3 in DNA: TGCGCCAGCAGCTTGGAAGTCGGCAACTCGGGAGAGCAGTACTTC.

V is TRBV6-1 and J is TRBJ2-2; D is undetermined. Deletions cut 6 bases from V and 2 bases from J, with 13 bases between. CDR1 and CDR2 (germline): MNHNS, SASEGT. This CDR3 is 15 amino acids long. Here the CDR3 reads CASREFSVNTGELFF. The CDR3, as DNA: TGTGCCAGCAGGGAGTTCTCAGTTAACACCGGGGAGCTGTTTTTT.

In regard to this clone: This sample includes further DNA sequences coding for the same CDR3. V is TRBV18 and J is TRBJ2-1; TRBD2 matches at 10 bases. The CDR3 sequence is 15 residues long. V lost 3 bases to trimming and J lost 5 bases; unmatched junction nucleotides: 4. Germline lookup yields CDR1 KGHSH and CDR2 LQKENI. In nucleotides, the CDR3 is TGTGCCAGCTCACCCCGGACTAGCGGTAACAATGAGCAGTTCTTC. This gives the protein CASSPRTSGNNEQFF.

This clone was observed a single time. The chain combines TRBV10-3 with TRBJ2-7; unclear D gene. Trimming cost V 3 bases and J 4 bases, with 13 bases left between them. The CDR3 has 14 residues. Germline V CDR1 and CDR2: ENHRY, SYGVKD. CDR3 DNA sequence: TGTGCCATCAGTGACAGCCCCCTAGATTACGAGCAGTACTTC. Its translation is CAISDSPLDYEQYF.

This CDR3 is CASSPRTGRGELFF. The CDR3 DNA reads TGTGCCAGCAGTCCACGGACAGGGAGGGGGGAGCTGTTTTTT. The chain employs TRBV27 and TRBJ2-2, with TRBD1 identical over 8 bases. The length of the CDR3 is 14 residues. The V gene end was trimmed by 5 bases and the J gene end by 8 bases; junction bases not matched to a gene: 7. Germline V lookup: CDR1 MNHEY, CDR2 SMNVEV (reference sequence).